This T cell receptor (beta chain) was identified during a study of CD8 T cells in ankylosing spondylitis. The TCR beta libraries were generated through quantitative 5'-RACE incorporating molecular barcodes. One entry per CDR3 protein results from TCRdb running MiXCR on the 5' RACE reads. The repertoire consists of under 850,000 distinct CDR3 sequences, with roughly 19% occurring once and the leading ten covering roughly a fifth. A note on this clonotype: The antigen remains undetermined.

General study points: Typical of ankylosing spondylitis blood, it appeared, was a TCR beta motif of fewer than ten highly homologous variants.

This CDR3 is 19 amino acids long. Per the germline V gene, CDR1 is MDHEN and CDR2 is SYDVKM. The J segment lost 0 bases and the V segment lost 2 bases, leaving 8 bases of the junction unmatched. The chain employs TRBV28 and TRBJ2-1; TRBD2 matches 12 bases. Sequencing was performed on blood, either unsorted or a sorted T cell fraction (not recorded which). The TCR was taken from a male donor with ankylosing spondylitis. The CDR3 DNA is TGTGCCAGCAGTTTAGAGGCTAGCGGGAGGGCAAGCTCCTACAATGAGCAGTTCTTC. It is translated as CASSLEASGRASSYNEQFF.